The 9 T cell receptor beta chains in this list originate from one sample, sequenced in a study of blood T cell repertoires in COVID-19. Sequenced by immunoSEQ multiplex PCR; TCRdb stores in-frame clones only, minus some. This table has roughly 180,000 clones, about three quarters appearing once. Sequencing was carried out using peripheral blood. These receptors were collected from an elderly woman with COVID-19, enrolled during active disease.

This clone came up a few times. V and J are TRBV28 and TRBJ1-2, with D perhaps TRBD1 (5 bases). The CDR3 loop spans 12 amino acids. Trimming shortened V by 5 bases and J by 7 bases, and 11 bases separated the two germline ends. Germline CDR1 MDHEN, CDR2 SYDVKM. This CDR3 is CASSGDRFGYTF. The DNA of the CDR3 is TGTGCCAGCAGTGGCGACAGATTTGGCTACACCTTC.

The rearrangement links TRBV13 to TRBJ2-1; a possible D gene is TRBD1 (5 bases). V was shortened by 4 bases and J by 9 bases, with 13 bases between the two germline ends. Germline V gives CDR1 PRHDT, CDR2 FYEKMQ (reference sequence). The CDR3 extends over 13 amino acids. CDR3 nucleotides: TGTGCCAGCAGCTCGATCCAGGGTATTGAGCAGTTCTTC. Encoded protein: CASSSIQGIEQFF.

The CDR3 protein is CASSVVAGDGTGELFF. Written as DNA, the CDR3 is TGTGCCAGCAGCGTAGTTGCGGGAGACGGCACCGGGGAGCTGTTTTTT. The rearrangement links TRBV9 to TRBJ2-2; 7 bases agree with TRBD2. Per the germline V gene, CDR1 is SGDLS and CDR2 is YYNGEE. The CDR3 length is 16 residues. V was pared by 0 bases and J by 4 bases, with 6 bases of the junction left unmatched.

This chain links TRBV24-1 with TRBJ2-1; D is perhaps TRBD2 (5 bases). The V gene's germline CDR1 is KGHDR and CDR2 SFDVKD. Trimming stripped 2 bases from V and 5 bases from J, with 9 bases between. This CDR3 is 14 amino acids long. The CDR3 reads CATSDSGSNNEQFF. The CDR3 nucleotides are TGTGCCACCAGTGATTCGGGGAGTAACAATGAGCAGTTCTTC.

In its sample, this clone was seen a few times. The CDR3 protein is CASSALTDSPLHF. As DNA, the CDR3 is TGTGCCAGCAGCGCCCTAACAGATTCACCCCTCCACTTT. The chain combines TRBV11-3 with TRBJ1-6, with D hard to call. V was pared by 5 bases and J by 8 bases, with 10 bases between. Germline V gives CDR1 SGHNT, CDR2 YENEEA. This CDR3 comprises 13 residues.

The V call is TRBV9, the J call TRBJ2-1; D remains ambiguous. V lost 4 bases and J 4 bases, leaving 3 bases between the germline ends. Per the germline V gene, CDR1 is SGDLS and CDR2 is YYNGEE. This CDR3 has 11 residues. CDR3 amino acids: CASSQYNEQFF. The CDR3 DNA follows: TGTGCCAGCAGCCAGTACAATGAGCAGTTCTTC.

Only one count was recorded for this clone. DNA for the CDR3: TGTGCCAGTAGTATAGGGGGGAGGGGGAGCTCCTACAATGAGCAGTTCTTC. Amino acids: CASSIGGRGSSYNEQFF. J is TRBJ2-1 and V is TRBV19; maybe TRBD2 (7 bases). Germline V lookup: CDR1 LNHDA, CDR2 SQIVND (reference sequence). V was pared by 1 base and J by 0 bases, with 13 bases between. This CDR3 comprises 17 residues.

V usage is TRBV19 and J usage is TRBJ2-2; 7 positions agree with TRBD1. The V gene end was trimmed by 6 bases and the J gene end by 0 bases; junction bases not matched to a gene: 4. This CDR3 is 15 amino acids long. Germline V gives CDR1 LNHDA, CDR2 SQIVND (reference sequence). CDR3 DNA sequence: TGTGCCAGTAGCCCCGGGACAGCGAACACCGGGGAGCTGTTTTTT. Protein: CASSPGTANTGELFF.

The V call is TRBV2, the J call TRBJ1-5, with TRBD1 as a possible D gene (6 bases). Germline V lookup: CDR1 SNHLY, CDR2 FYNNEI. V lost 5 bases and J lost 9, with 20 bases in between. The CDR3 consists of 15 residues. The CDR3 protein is CASSYAVSGVGPQHF. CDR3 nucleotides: TGTGCCAGCAGTTACGCGGTTTCAGGGGTCGGGCCCCAGCATTTT.